Listed below are T cell receptor beta chains from one sample, sequenced in a study of shared clonotypes between healthy human individuals. The protocol was immunoSEQ multiplex PCR, while the TCRdb copy is restricted to in-frame clones and leaves out a portion. Counted here are millions of clones, roughly 91% occurring once; the ten biggest clones make up about 1.8%. Sequencing was performed on naive CD8+ T cells from PBMCs. All receptors come from a young man in good health. Some clones in this sample may be carry-over from other donors' samples. Both conserved end residues are part of each CDR3. A D gene is named only where the DNA matches it firmly. Rows may omit the clone size; those that give it use once, few, many or a size class.

TRBV27,TRBJ2-7,NA,TRBD1,CASRDGTESYEQYF,TGTGCCAGCAGGGACGGGACAGAGTCCTACGAGCAGTACTTC
TRBV10-3,TRBJ2-5,NA,NA,CAISESGGETQYF,TGTGCCATCAGTGAGTCCGGGGGAGAGACCCAGTACTTC
TRBV5-1,TRBJ2-1,NA,NA,CASSLAGRDEQFF,TGCGCCAGCAGCTTGGCGGGGCGGGATGAGCAGTTCTTC
TRBV2,TRBJ1-1,NA,NA,CASSDPVLMNTEAFF,TGTGCCAGCAGTGATCCAGTCCTCATGAACACTGAAGCTTTCTTT
TRBV27,TRBJ2-7,once,NA,CASRLGRGGYEQYF,TGTGCCAGCAGGTTGGGCAGGGGTGGGTACGAGCAGTACTTC
TRBV4-1,TRBJ2-7,NA,NA,CASSQVEGSSYEQYF,TGCGCCAGCAGCCAGGTAGAGGGGTCCTCCTACGAGCAGTACTTC
TRBV28,TRBJ1-5,NA,TRBD1,CASSLFTAGQGHQPQHF,TGTGCCAGCAGTTTATTTACGGCGGGACAGGGCCATCAGCCCCAGCATTTT
TRBV4-1,TRBJ1-4,once,NA,CASSQDRGLRGNEKLFF,TGCGCCAGCAGCCAAGATCGGGGGCTACGAGGGAATGAAAAACTGTTTTTT
TRBV9,TRBJ1-4,NA,TRBD1,CASSVGRGLIEKLFF,TGTGCCAGCAGCGTAGGTAGGGGGCTAATTGAAAAACTGTTTTTT
TRBV6-5,TRBJ1-2,NA,NA,CASNPRGGWSGYTF,TGTGCCAGCAATCCCCGGGGTGGATGGAGCGGCTACACCTTC
TRBV9,TRBJ2-3,NA,NA,CASSVYLESDTQYF,TGTGCCAGCAGCGTATACCTGGAATCAGATACGCAGTATTTT
TRBV27,TRBJ2-7,NA,NA,CASSSGFSGYYEQYF,TGTGCCAGCAGTTCGGGGTTTTCGGGATACTACGAGCAGTACTTC
TRBV5-1,TRBJ2-7,NA,TRBD1,CASSPNRGPEQYF,TGCGCCAGCAGCCCCAACAGGGGCCCCGAGCAGTACTTC
TRBV2,TRBJ2-3,NA,TRBD2,CASESWTSGGTDTQYF,TGTGCCAGCGAAAGTTGGACTAGCGGGGGCACAGATACGCAGTATTTT
TRBV6-1,TRBJ2-7,NA,TRBD1,CASSEARGQGISYEQYF,TGTGCCAGCAGTGAAGCGAGGGGACAGGGGATCTCCTACGAGCAGTACTTC
TRBV18,TRBJ2-1,NA,NA,CASSAIGALYNEQFF,TGTGCCAGCTCAGCCATCGGGGCCTTGTACAATGAGCAGTTCTTC
TRBV19,TRBJ2-1,NA,NA,CASSIDGSLDGPSSYNEQFF,TGTGCCAGTAGTATAGATGGGAGCCTTGACGGCCCGAGCTCCTACAATGAGCAGTTCTTC
TRBV5-1,TRBJ2-7,NA,NA,CASSLDGGDSYEQYF,TGCGCCAGCAGCTTGGATGGCGGGGACTCCTACGAGCAGTACTTC